These 15 T cell receptor beta chains came from one sample sequenced in a study of cytomegalovirus exposure and HLA in healthy donors (TCRdb year 2017). The library was built by means of the immunoSEQ multiplex PCR assay. For the multiplex PCR, a mixture combining 60 forward primers for TCR Vbeta segments and 13 reverse primers for TCR Jbeta segments was used. Imported from immuneACCESS, the table was reduced by TCRdb to in-frame sequences with V and J called. These copies leave out some clones; in studies compared against another copy, an unresolved V gene accounts for under half, and the cause of the remainder is not known. This sample gives more than 100,000 clones in total; about three quarters of them show up just once. The top ten clonotypes cover about 1.7% of the sample. The sequenced sample was PBMCs. The receptors derive from a female donor in good health and CMV-seropositive.

The chain uses TRBV5-1 and TRBJ2-1; 7 nucleotides align to TRBD2. Germline V gene data show CDR1 as SGHRS and CDR2 as YFSETQ. This CDR3 has 15 amino acids. J gave up 5 bases and V 2 bases, and 7 bases lay outside the gene matches. The CDR3 sequence is CASSLAAGFDNEQFF. CDR3 nucleotides: TGCGCCAGCAGCTTAGCAGCGGGGTTCGACAATGAGCAGTTCTTC.

This sequence joins TRBV4-1 and TRBJ2-7; D remains ambiguous. The CDR3 is made up of 15 amino acids. Germline V gives CDR1 MGHRA, CDR2 YSYEKL. Trimming shortened V by 0 bases and J by 3 bases, and 12 bases separated the two germline ends. CDR3 nucleotides: TGCGCCAGCAGCCAAGATCGTGGCAGAAACTACGAGCAGTACTTC. It codes for CASSQDRGRNYEQYF.

This rearrangement joins TRBV6-1 to TRBJ2-3, with 7 nucleotides matching TRBD2. V trimming: 0 bases; J trimming: 3 bases; junction bases outside the gene matches: 0. The CDR3 contains 14 residues. CDR1 MNHNS and CDR2 SASEGT come from the germline V gene. The CDR3 coding sequence is TGTGCCAGCAGTGAAGCGGGAGGGACAGATACGCAGTATTTT. Translating gives CASSEAGGTDTQYF.

The genes are TRBV4-1 and TRBJ2-7; 7 bases align to TRBD1. J lost 5 bases, V lost 1 base, and 14 bases had no gene match. The CDR3 loop spans 17 amino acids. CDR1 and CDR2 (germline): MGHRA, YSYEKL. This chain's CDR3 is CASSQGSRGRMVNEQYF. CDR3 bases: TGCGCCAGCAGCCAAGGTTCAAGGGGGCGGATGGTGAACGAGCAGTACTTC.

The chain is built from TRBV2 and TRBJ2-1, with 10 bases that match TRBD2. Germline trimming cut 2 bases from V and 7 bases from J; bases unmatched to any gene: 2. CDR1 and CDR2 from the germline V gene are SNHLY and FYNNEI. There are 14 residues in the CDR3. The CDR3 nucleotides are TGTGCCAGCAGTGAAAGCGGGGGGGCGAATGAGCAGTTCTTC. This translates into CASSESGGANEQFF.

The chain has TRBV5-1 and TRBJ2-1; D is possibly TRBD1 (6 bases). In germline, CDR1 is SGHRS, CDR2 YFSETQ. The CDR3 is 14 amino acids. V dropped 3 bases and J dropped 8 bases, with 15 bases sitting between them. The CDR3 here is CASSYTQGFDEQFF. The CDR3 DNA reads TGCGCCAGCAGCTACACACAGGGTTTCGATGAGCAGTTCTTC.

This rearrangement joins TRBV19 to TRBJ2-3, with D possibly matching TRBD2 (5 bases). This CDR3 is built from 13 residues. The germline V gene encodes CDR1 LNHDA and CDR2 SQIVND (reference sequence). Trimming cost V 6 bases and J 4 bases, with 11 bases left between them. The CDR3 coding sequence is TGTGCCAGTAGCCCAGCGGCCCCAGATACGCAGTATTTT. The encoded protein is CASSPAAPDTQYF. The full variable domain, in which reference TRBV19 and TRBJ2-3 provide the parts outside the CDR3, is DGGITQSPKYLFRKEGQNVTLSCEQNLNHDAMYWYRQDPGQGLRLIYYSQIVNDFQKGDIAEGYSVSREKKESFPLTVTSAQKNPTAFYLCASSPAAPDTQYFGPGTRLTVL.

V and J are TRBV2 and TRBJ2-1, with a tentative D call TRBD2 (6 bases). V was clipped by 6 bases and J by 9 bases, with 18 bases between them. The CDR3 runs to 14 residues. Germline lookup yields CDR1 SNHLY and CDR2 FYNNEI. CDR3 protein: CASRKAGTVSEQFF. CDR3 DNA sequence: TGTGCCAGCAGGAAGGCGGGGACCGTCAGTGAGCAGTTCTTC.

The chain carries TRBV27 and TRBJ1-1; 8 bases match TRBD1. The CDR3 totals 14 residues. J lost 4 bases, V lost 6 bases, and 7 bases had no gene match. Germline lookup yields CDR1 MNHEY and CDR2 SMNVEV (reference sequence). CDR3: CASRTGTGITEAFF. CDR3 in DNA: TGTGCCAGCAGGACCGGGACAGGAATCACTGAAGCTTTCTTT.

This clone has more than one count but fewer than ten. The chain employs TRBV5-4 and TRBJ2-5, with TRBD2 matching 9 bases. The V segment lost 4 bases and the J segment 1 base; nucleotides outside the gene matches: 2. The CDR3 consists of 14 residues. Germline V gene sequence: CDR1 SGHNT, CDR2 YYREEE (reference sequence). Here the CDR3 reads CASSAGGLQETQYF. The CDR3 region has the DNA TGTGCCAGCAGCGCGGGGGGGCTCCAAGAGACCCAGTACTTC.

The chain is built from TRBV4-1 and TRBJ2-5; TRBD2 might be the D (7 bases). This CDR3 spans 17 amino acids. CDR1 and CDR2 (germline): MGHRA, YSYEKL. With 4 bases removed from V and 5 bases from J, the gap between germline ends came to 23 bases. In DNA, the CDR3 is TGCGCCAGCAGCCTCGGCGGGGGCAGGCTTACGGGGGAGACCCAGTACTTC. Protein: CASSLGGGRLTGETQYF.

This clone was observed a few times. The rearrangement uses TRBV30 and TRBJ1-1; the D is unclear. The CDR3 sequence is 12 residues long. The V end lost 7 bases, the J end lost 6 bases, and 15 bases lay between the germline ends. CDR1 is GTSNPN, CDR2 SVGIG, per germline (reference sequence). Here the CDR3 reads CASMGGYAEAFF. CDR3 nucleotide sequence: TGTGCCTCCATGGGAGGGTACGCTGAAGCTTTCTTT.

The chain combines TRBV5-1 with TRBJ1-1; D unclear. The V end was cut by 0 bases, the J end by 3 bases, with 12 bases between. This CDR3 has 15 amino acids. The germline V gene has CDR1 SGHRS and CDR2 YFSETQ. CDR3 amino acids: CASSLAVVGDTEAFF. The CDR3 DNA reads as TGCGCCAGCAGCTTGGCCGTAGTCGGGGACACTGAAGCTTTCTTT.

V gene TRBV18 combines with J gene TRBJ1-2, with D hard to call. The V end lost 3 bases, the J end lost 8 bases, and 4 bases lay between the germline ends. The CDR3 length is 10 residues. The germline V gene encodes CDR1 KGHSH and CDR2 LQKENI. CDR3 loop: CASSPTGYTF. The CDR3 coding sequence is TGTGCCAGCTCACCGACAGGCTACACCTTC.

The J gene is TRBJ1-2, the V gene TRBV13; D not certain. The V and J ends lost 0 bases and 7 bases respectively, with 12 bases between them. The germline V gene has CDR1 PRHDT and CDR2 FYEKMQ (reference sequence). The CDR3 has 14 amino acids. In nucleotides, the CDR3 is TGTGCCAGCAGCTTAGGAACCTCGCGGGGTGGCTACACCTTC. As protein: CASSLGTSRGGYTF.